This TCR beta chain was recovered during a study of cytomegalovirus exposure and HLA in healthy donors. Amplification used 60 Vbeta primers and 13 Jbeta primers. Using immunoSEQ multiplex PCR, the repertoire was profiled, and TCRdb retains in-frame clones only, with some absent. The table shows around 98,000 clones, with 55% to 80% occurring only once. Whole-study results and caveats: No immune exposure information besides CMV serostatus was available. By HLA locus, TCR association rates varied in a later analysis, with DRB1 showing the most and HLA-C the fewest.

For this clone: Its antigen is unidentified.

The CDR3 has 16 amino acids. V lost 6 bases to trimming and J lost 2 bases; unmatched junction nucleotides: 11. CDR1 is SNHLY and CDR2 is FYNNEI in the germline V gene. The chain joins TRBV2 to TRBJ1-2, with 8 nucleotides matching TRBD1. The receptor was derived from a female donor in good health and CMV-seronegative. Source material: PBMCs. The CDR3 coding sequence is TGTGCCAGCAGCGCTACTGGACAGGGTAGAAACTATGGCTACACCTTC. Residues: CASSATGQGRNYGYTF.